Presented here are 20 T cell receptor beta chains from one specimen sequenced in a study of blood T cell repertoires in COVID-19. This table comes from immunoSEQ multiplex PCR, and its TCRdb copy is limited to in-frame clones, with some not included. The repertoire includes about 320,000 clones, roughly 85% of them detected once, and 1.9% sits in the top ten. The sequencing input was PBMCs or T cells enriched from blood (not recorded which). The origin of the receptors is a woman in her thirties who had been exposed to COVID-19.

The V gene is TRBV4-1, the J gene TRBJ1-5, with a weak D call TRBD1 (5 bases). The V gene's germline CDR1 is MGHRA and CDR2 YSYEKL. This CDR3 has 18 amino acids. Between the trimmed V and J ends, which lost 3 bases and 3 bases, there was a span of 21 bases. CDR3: CASSQGTNVRGDNQPQHF. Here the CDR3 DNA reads TGCGCCAGCAGCCAGGGTACCAACGTTAGGGGTGACAATCAGCCCCAGCATTTT.

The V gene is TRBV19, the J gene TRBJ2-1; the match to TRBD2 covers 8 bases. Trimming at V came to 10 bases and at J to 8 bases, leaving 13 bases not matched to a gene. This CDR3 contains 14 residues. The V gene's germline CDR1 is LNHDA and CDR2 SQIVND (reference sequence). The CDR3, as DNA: TGTGCCACGACTCCGGGACTAGGTTCATATGAGCAGTTCTTC. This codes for CATTPGLGSYEQFF.

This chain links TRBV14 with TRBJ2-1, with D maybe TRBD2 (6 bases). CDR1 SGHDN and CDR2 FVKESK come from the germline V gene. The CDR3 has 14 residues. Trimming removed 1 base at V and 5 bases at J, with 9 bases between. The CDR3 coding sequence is TGTGCCAGCAGCCAAGTCGGCGGGGACAATGAGCAGTTCTTC. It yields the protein CASSQVGGDNEQFF.

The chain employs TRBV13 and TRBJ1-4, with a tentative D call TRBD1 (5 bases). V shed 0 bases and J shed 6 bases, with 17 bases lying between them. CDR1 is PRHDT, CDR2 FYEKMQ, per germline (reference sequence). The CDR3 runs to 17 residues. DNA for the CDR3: TGTGCCAGCAGCTTAGGCGCAACCTGGGACTCGCATGAAAAACTGTTTTTT. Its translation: CASSLGATWDSHEKLFF. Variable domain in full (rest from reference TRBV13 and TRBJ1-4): AAGVIQSPRHLIKEKRETATLKCYPIPRHDTVYWYQQGPGQDPQFLISFYEKMQSDKGSIPDRFSAQQFSDYHSELNMSSLELGDSALYFCASSLGATWDSHEKLFFGSGTQLSVL.

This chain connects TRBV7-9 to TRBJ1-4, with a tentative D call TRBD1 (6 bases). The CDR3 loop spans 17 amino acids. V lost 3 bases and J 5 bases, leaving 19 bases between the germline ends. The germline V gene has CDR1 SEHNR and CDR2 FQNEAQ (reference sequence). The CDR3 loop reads CASSFPSAGVENEKLFF. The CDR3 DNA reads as TGTGCCAGCAGCTTCCCGAGTGCAGGGGTTGAGAATGAAAAACTGTTTTTT.

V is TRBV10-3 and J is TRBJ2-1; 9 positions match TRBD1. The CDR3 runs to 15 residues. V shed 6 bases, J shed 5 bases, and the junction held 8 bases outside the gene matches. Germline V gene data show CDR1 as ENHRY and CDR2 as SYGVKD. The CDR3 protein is CAIRPDRGGNNEQFF. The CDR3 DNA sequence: TGTGCCATCAGACCCGACAGGGGGGGTAACAATGAGCAGTTCTTC.

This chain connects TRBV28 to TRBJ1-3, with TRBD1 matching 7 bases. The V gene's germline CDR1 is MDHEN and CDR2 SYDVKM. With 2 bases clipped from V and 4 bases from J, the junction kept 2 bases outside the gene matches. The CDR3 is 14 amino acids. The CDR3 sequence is CASSLTDRGNTIYF. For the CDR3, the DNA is TGTGCCAGCAGTTTAACGGACAGGGGAAACACCATATATTTT.

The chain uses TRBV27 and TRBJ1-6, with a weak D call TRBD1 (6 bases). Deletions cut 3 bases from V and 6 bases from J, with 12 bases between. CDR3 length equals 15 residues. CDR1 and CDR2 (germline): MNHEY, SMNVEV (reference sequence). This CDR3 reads CASSFLGQSNSPLHF. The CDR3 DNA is TGTGCCAGCAGTTTTCTCGGACAGAGTAATTCACCCCTCCACTTT.

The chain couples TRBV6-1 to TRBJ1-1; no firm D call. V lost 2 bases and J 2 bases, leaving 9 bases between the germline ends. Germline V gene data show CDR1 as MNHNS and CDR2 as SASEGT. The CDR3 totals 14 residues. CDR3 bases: TGTGCCAGCAGTGAAAGTCAGGTTAACACTGAAGCTTTCTTT. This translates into CASSESQVNTEAFF.

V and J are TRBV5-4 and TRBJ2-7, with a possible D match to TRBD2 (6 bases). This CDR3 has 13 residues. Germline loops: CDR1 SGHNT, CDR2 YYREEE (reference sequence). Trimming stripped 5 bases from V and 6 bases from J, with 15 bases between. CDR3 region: CASRPRLGSEQYF. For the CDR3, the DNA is TGTGCCAGCAGACCAAGACTCGGGAGCGAGCAGTACTTC.

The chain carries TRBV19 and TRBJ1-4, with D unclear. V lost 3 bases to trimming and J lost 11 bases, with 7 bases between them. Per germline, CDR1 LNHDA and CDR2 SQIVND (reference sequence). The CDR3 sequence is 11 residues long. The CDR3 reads CASSIRSKLFF. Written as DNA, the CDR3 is TGTGCCAGTAGTATCCGGTCTAAACTGTTTTTT.

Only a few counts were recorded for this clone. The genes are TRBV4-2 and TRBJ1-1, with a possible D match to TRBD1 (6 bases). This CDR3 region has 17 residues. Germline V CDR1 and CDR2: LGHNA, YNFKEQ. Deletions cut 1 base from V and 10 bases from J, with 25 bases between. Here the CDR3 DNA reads TGTGCCAGCAGCCAAGGGTATACAGGGACGACGAATTCAGGAGCTTTCTTT. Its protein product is CASSQGYTGTTNSGAFF.

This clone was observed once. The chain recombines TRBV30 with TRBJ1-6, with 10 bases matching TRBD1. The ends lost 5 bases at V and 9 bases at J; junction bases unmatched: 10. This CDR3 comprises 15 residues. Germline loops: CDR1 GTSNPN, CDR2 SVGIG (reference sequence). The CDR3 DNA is TGTGCCTGGGTCACGGGACAGGGGTTAAGTTCACCCCTCCACTTT. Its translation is CAWVTGQGLSSPLHF.

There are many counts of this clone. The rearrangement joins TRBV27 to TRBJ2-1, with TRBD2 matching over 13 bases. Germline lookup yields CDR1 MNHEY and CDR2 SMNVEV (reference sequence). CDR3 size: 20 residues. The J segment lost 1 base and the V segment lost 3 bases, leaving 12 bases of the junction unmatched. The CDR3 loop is CASSFFVGTSGGASYNEQFF. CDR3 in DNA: TGTGCCAGCAGTTTTTTCGTAGGAACTAGCGGGGGGGCTTCCTACAATGAGCAGTTCTTC.

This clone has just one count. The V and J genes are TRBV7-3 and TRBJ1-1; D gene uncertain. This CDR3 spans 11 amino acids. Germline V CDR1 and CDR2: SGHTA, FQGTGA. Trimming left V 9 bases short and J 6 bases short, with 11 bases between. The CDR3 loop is CASSNGAEAFF. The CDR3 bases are TGTGCCAGTTCTAACGGGGCTGAAGCTTTCTTT.

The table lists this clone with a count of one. This CDR3 reads CASSLAVDNEQFF. As DNA, the CDR3 is TGCGCCAGCAGCTTGGCCGTTGACAATGAGCAGTTCTTC. V and J are TRBV5-1 and TRBJ2-1; D gene ambiguous. The germline V and J ends were trimmed by 0 bases and 5 bases, with 6 bases remaining between them. This CDR3 is built from 13 residues. CDR1 is SGHRS, CDR2 YFSETQ, per germline.

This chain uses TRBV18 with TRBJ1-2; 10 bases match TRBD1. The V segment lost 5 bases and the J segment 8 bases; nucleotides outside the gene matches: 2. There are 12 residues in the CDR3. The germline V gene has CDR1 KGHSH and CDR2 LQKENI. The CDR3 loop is CASSGTGDGYTF. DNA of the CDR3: TGTGCCAGCTCAGGGACAGGGGACGGCTACACCTTC.

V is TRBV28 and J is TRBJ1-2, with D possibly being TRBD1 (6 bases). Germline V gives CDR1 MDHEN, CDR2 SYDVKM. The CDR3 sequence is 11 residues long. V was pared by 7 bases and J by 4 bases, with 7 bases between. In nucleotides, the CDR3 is TGTGCCAGCACAGGGGCCTATGGCTACACCTTC. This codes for CASTGAYGYTF.

The DNA for the CDR3 is TGCGCCAGCAGCCATAACGACAGGGATGGCGGGGAGCTGTTTTTT. Amino acids: CASSHNDRDGGELFF. The chain has TRBV23-1 and TRBJ2-2; 7 bases align to TRBD1. TRBV23-1 is annotated as an ORF whose role is uncertain. The CDR3 has 15 residues. V was pared by 6 bases and J by 7 bases, with 11 bases of the junction left unmatched.

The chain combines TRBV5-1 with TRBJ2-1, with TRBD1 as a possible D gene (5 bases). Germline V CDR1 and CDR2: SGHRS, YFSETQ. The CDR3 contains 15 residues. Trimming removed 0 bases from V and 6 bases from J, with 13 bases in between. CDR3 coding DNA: TGCGCCAGCAGCTTGGACCTGGGGCAGGTCAATGAGCAGTTCTTC. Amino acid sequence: CASSLDLGQVNEQFF.